The 2 T cell receptor beta chains reported below all come from one sample, sequenced in a study of blood T cell repertoires in COVID-19. Profiled with immunoSEQ multiplex PCR; TCRdb holds only in-frame clones, not every one. The data show about 75,000 clones, about four fifths seen once. Sequenced sample: peripheral blood. These receptors originate from a woman aged 80 or over with active or convalescent COVID-19.

V and J are TRBV25-1 and TRBJ2-3; possibly TRBD2 for D (5 bases). The CDR3 consists of 15 residues. Trimming left V 4 bases short and J 6 bases short, with 17 bases between. CDR1 is MGHDK, CDR2 SYGVNS, per germline. CDR3 region: CASSGIYRGRDTQYF. In DNA form, the CDR3 reads TGTGCCAGCAGTGGGATCTATCGGGGTAGGGATACGCAGTATTTT.

The chain links TRBV5-6 to TRBJ1-3; TRBD1 might be the D (5 bases). Germline V gene data show CDR1 as SGHDT and CDR2 as YYEEEE. Trimming took 4 bases from V and 2 from J, leaving 16 bases between them. This CDR3 comprises 16 residues. The CDR3 nucleotides are TGTGCCAGCAGCGGGTGGGGCAGGGTTACTGGAAACACCATATATTTT. Translated, it gives CASSGWGRVTGNTIYF.